Below, 18 T cell receptor beta chains from the same sample are listed, as sequenced in a study of cytomegalovirus exposure and HLA in healthy donors. Vbeta (60) and Jbeta (13) primers were used in the PCR. This table comes from immunoSEQ multiplex PCR, and its TCRdb copy is limited to in-frame clones, with some not included. The top ten hold roughly 4.2% of the sample, which has under 150,000 clones, less than 80% seen once. The specimen was PBMCs. These receptors were collected from a woman in her 40s in good health and CMV-seropositive.

In nucleotides, the CDR3 is TGTGCCAGCAGCGGGACAGGGTATAGGGAGCAGTACTTC. Translated: CASSGTGYREQYF. The chain couples TRBV6-1 to TRBJ2-7, with TRBD1 matching 9 bases. There are 13 residues in the CDR3. The ends lost 6 bases at V and 7 bases at J; junction bases unmatched: 7. Looked up from germline, CDR1 is MNHNS and CDR2 is SASEGT.

The CDR3 here is CASSLSGSSADYGYTF. CDR3 nucleotides: TGTGCCAGCAGCTTATCCGGGTCTTCCGCGGACTATGGCTACACCTTC. The V call is TRBV7-3, the J call TRBJ1-2; no firm D call. The CDR3 has 16 residues. Per germline, CDR1 SGHTA and CDR2 FQGTGA. Trimming took 2 bases from V and 3 from J, leaving 16 bases between them.

This clone has just one count. The rearrangement uses TRBV23-1 and TRBJ1-1; 7 nucleotides align to TRBD1. TRBV23-1 is identified as an open reading frame with a role that is uncertain. Unmatched junction bases numbered 13, after V lost 4 bases and J lost 5 bases. The CDR3 totals 16 residues. This chain's CDR3 is CASSLKDRPGKTEAFF. The CDR3 DNA is TGCGCCAGCAGTCTCAAGGACAGGCCGGGGAAAACTGAAGCTTTCTTT.

This rearrangement joins TRBV4-3 to TRBJ1-2; 11 bases map to TRBD1. From germline, CDR1 is LGHNA and CDR2 YSLEER. The CDR3 runs 14 residues. Germline trimming cut 5 bases from V and 2 bases from J; bases unmatched to any gene: 1. This CDR3 is CASSGQGANYGYTF. CDR3 nucleotide sequence: TGCGCCAGCAGCGGACAGGGGGCGAACTATGGCTACACCTTC.

The genes are TRBV5-1 and TRBJ1-1; TRBD1 matches at 12 bases. Per germline, CDR1 SGHRS and CDR2 YFSETQ. V shed 1 base, J shed 5 bases, and the junction held 6 bases outside the gene matches. The CDR3 sequence is 16 residues long. Here the CDR3 DNA reads TGCGCCAGCAGCTTGCCCGGGACAGGGGGCCGGACTGAAGCTTTCTTT. Translation: CASSLPGTGGRTEAFF.

The V and J genes are TRBV5-1 and TRBJ1-2; 7 bases fit TRBD1. This CDR3 has 15 amino acids. Trimming took 0 bases from V and 3 from J; bases not matched to a gene: 5. Germline values: CDR1 SGHRS, CDR2 YFSETQ. The DNA for the CDR3 is TGCGCCAGCAGCTTGGTGGCAGGGGGTTACTATGGCTACACCTTC. Translated, it gives CASSLVAGGYYGYTF.

The chain carries TRBV30 and TRBJ2-6, with a possible D match to TRBD2 (5 bases). Germline loops: CDR1 GTSNPN, CDR2 SVGIG (reference sequence). V lost 6 bases to trimming and J lost 0 bases, with 9 bases between them. This CDR3 spans 14 amino acids. DNA of the CDR3: TGTGCCTGTCCCCGGGACTCTGGGGCCAACGTCCTGACTTTC. It specifies CACPRDSGANVLTF.

The chain joins TRBV4-2 to TRBJ2-3, with D possibly being TRBD2 (5 bases). CDR3 size: 16 residues. Germline V lookup: CDR1 LGHNA, CDR2 YNFKEQ. Trimming pared 3 bases from V and 0 bases from J, leaving 13 bases between. CDR3 sequence (DNA): TGTGCCAGCAGCCAGTTCAAGGGCGGGAGCACAGATACGCAGTATTTT. Protein sequence: CASSQFKGGSTDTQYF.

The chain couples TRBV5-1 to TRBJ2-3; 10 bases fit TRBD2. V shed 4 bases, J shed 3 bases, and the junction held 5 bases outside the gene matches. The CDR3 consists of 15 residues. The germline V gene encodes CDR1 SGHRS and CDR2 YFSETQ. CDR3 residues: CASSPSGGETDTQYF. The CDR3 bases are TGCGCCAGCAGCCCCAGCGGGGGGGAAACAGATACGCAGTATTTT. Based on the CDR3 plus reference TRBV5-1 and TRBJ2-3, the full variable domain is KAGVTQTPRYLIKTRGQQVTLSCSPISGHRSVSWYQQTPGQGLQFLFEYFSETQRNKGNFPGRFSGRQFSNSRSEMNVSTLELGDSALYLCASSPSGGETDTQYFGPGTRLTVL.

On this clone: Relative to the germline gene, one junction end is altered; a read error may explain this. The CDR3 sequence is CSSSQTGPYEQYF. The CDR3, as DNA: TGTTCCAGCAGCCAAACAGGGCCATACGAGCAGTACTTC. The chain employs TRBV7-9 and TRBJ2-7; D is perhaps TRBD1 (6 bases). From germline, CDR1 is SEHNR and CDR2 FQNEAQ (reference sequence). The CDR3 spans 13 residues.

The chain has TRBV5-6 and TRBJ1-4; no reliable D call. V was shortened by 4 bases and J by 10 bases, with 17 bases between the two germline ends. The CDR3 runs 14 residues. Germline loops: CDR1 SGHDT, CDR2 YYEEEE. CDR3 sequence: CASSVTLPVGKLFF. CDR3 sequence (DNA): TGTGCCAGCAGCGTGACACTTCCCGTCGGAAAACTGTTTTTT.

CDR3: CASRPRAGTSTHEQFF. CDR3 in DNA: TGTGCCAGCAGACCCCGAGCCGGGACTTCGACCCATGAGCAGTTCTTC. The chain uses TRBV11-2 and TRBJ2-1, with a possible D match to TRBD2 (6 bases). The V end lost 6 bases, the J end lost 8 bases, and 23 bases lay between the germline ends. The CDR3 runs to 16 residues. Germline CDR1 and CDR2: SGHAT and FQNNGV.

Written as DNA, the CDR3 is TGCGCCAGCAGCCCCCCGGGTCAAATAGACGGCGAGCAGTACTTC. This sequence encodes CASSPPGQIDGEQYF. The chain joins TRBV4-1 to TRBJ2-7, with D unclear. From germline, CDR1 is MGHRA and CDR2 YSYEKL. V gave up 4 bases and J gave up 6 bases, with 19 bases separating them. This CDR3 region has 15 residues.

This chain connects TRBV7-6 to TRBJ2-7, with 9 positions matching TRBD2. Unmatched junction bases numbered 7, after V lost 4 bases and J lost 0 bases. The germline V gene encodes CDR1 SGHVS and CDR2 FNYEAQ. This CDR3 has 16 amino acids. CDR3 DNA: TGTGCCAGCAGCTCTCTAGCGGGAATGAGCTCCTACGAGCAGTACTTC. This sequence encodes CASSSLAGMSSYEQYF.

This chain links TRBV9 with TRBJ2-7; TRBD2 agrees at 8 bases. CDR3 length: 15 amino acids. Germline V gene lookup returns CDR1 SGDLS and CDR2 YYNGEE. V lost 0 bases and J lost 4; bases outside the gene matches: 6. The DNA for the CDR3 is TGTGCCAGCAGCGTAGGGTTCGGGGGGGTATACGAGCAGTACTTC. It translates to CASSVGFGGVYEQYF.

The genes are TRBV6-1 and TRBJ1-5; 7 bases are shared with TRBD1. Germline values: CDR1 MNHNS, CDR2 SASEGT. This CDR3 spans 15 amino acids. V lost 2 bases and J lost 4; bases outside the gene matches: 5. The CDR3 sequence: CASSEWGQPNQPQHF. As DNA, the CDR3 is TGTGCCAGCAGTGAATGGGGACAGCCTAATCAGCCCCAGCATTTT.

The chain combines TRBV11-3 with TRBJ1-1; D ambiguous. This CDR3 spans 14 amino acids. Germline CDR1 is SGHNT and CDR2 is YENEEA. Trimming pared 5 bases from V and 1 base from J, leaving 11 bases between. The CDR3 sequence: CASSPPGKNTEAFF. CDR3 bases: TGTGCCAGCAGCCCGCCGGGGAAGAACACTGAAGCTTTCTTT.

This chain uses TRBV18 with TRBJ2-1; TRBD1 is a possible D gene (5 bases). The CDR3 covers 14 residues. V dropped 0 bases and J dropped 7 bases, with 10 bases sitting between them. Germline V gives CDR1 KGHSH, CDR2 LQKENI. In nucleotides, the CDR3 is TGTGCCAGCTCACCACCGGCAGGGAATAATGAGCAGTTCTTC. It encodes CASSPPAGNNEQFF.